This entry features one TCR beta chain sequence. Its antigen is unknown. Clones were read by immunoSEQ multiplex PCR, and TCRdb kept only the in-frame ones, dropping some. This sample has roughly 150,000 clones, with 75% to 90% found just once. The CDR3 sequence is 14 residues long. Germline CDR1 and CDR2: KGHSH and LQKENI. The V gene lost 3 bases and the J gene lost 1 base, with 10 bases spanning the gap. The sample is drawn from a study of T cell responses to AZD1222 COVID-19 vaccine. Study details: Pooled samples include second doses given at about 4 or 12 weeks.

Whole-study findings and limits: Once two AZD1222 doses were given, Spike-specific TCR breadth and depth went up.

J is TRBJ2-7 and V is TRBV18, with a possible D match to TRBD1 (6 bases). Sequencing was performed on peripheral blood, taken on day 0 of AZD1222 vaccination. This clonotype was sampled from an adult in good health. The CDR3 DNA follows: TGTGCCAGCTCACCGTACAGGGATTCCTACGAGCAGTACTTC. It codes for CASSPYRDSYEQYF. Complete variable domain (other parts from reference TRBV18 and TRBJ2-7): NAGVMQNPRHLVRRRGQEARLRCSPMKGHSHVYWYRQLPEEGLKFMVYLQKENIIDESGMPKERFSAEFPKEGPSILRIQQVVRGDSAAYFCASSPYRDSYEQYFGPGTRLTVT.